This T cell receptor beta chain was sequenced for a study of cytomegalovirus exposure and HLA in healthy donors. The study's findings and limits: Reports credit the classifier with highly specific, highly sensitive diagnosis of cytomegalovirus status. Clusters of TCRs from the first cohort tended to co-occur in the roughly 120 validation repertoires (as a later analysis found).

The CDR3 runs to 19 residues. CDR1 is MRHNA and CDR2 is SNTAGT in the germline V gene. The junction had 14 bases not matched to a gene; V was cut back by 0 bases and J by 5 bases. A word on this clone: Its antigen remains unidentified.

Sequencing used immunoSEQ multiplex PCR; TCRdb keeps in-frame clones, though not all of them. The sample has under 350,000 clones, just over 85% seen once. The chain employs TRBV6-4 and TRBJ2-1; 9 nucleotides agree with TRBD1. The TCR was taken from a woman aged 18-29 years in good health and CMV-seronegative. The sample comprised PBMCs. The CDR3 reads CASSDSSAPGTGQDNEQFF. CDR3 DNA sequence: TGTGCCAGCAGTGACTCGAGCGCCCCTGGGACAGGGCAGGACAATGAGCAGTTCTTC.